A single T cell receptor beta chain is shown here with its context. What it recognizes is unknown. This record belongs to a study of OX40 agonist ivuxolimab in advanced cancers. As for the study in general: The study treated patients with ivuxolimab, an agonistic anti-OX40 (CD134) antibody. Ivuxolimab was delivered to patients intravenously every 2 weeks at doses spanning 0.01 to 10 mg/kg. General study points: At 0.1 to 3.0 mg/kg and by week 6, clonal expansion occurred in CD4+ and CD8+ blood T cells.

Data came from immunoSEQ multiplex PCR; TCRdb stores just in-frame clones and leaves some out. This table has tens of thousands of clones, approximately 90% appearing once. Blood sampling was done at baseline, cycle 4 day 1, and cycle 7 day 1. The sequenced sample was CD4+ or CD8+ T cells sorted from blood, obtained in a trial of the OX40 agonist ivuxolimab. The sequence derives from an adult with an advanced solid tumor such as melanoma, head and neck, liver or kidney cancer.

The CDR3 sequence is CASSQDRDYEQYF. The CDR3, as DNA: TGTGCCAGCAGTCAGGACAGGGACTACGAGCAGTACTTC. The chain couples TRBV6-5 to TRBJ2-7, with TRBD1 identical over 8 bases. V shed 5 bases, J shed 3 bases, and the junction held 3 bases outside the gene matches. CDR3 size: 13 residues. Germline V lookup: CDR1 MNHEY, CDR2 SVGAGI.